These T cell receptor beta chains were read from a single sample in a study of cytomegalovirus exposure and HLA in healthy donors. The assay was immunoSEQ multiplex PCR, and TCRdb's table has in-frame clones only and misses some. The sample contains 140,000 to 150,000 clones, 70% to 80% of which appear only once. The sample was PBMCs. Receptors were obtained from a woman under 30 in good health and CMV-seropositive. The CDR3 runs from the conserved cysteine through the conserved F or W. Fields, in order: V gene, J gene, CDR3 protein.

TRBV2,TRBJ2-3,CASSEVAGGQEDTQYF
TRBV4-1,TRBJ2-7,CASSQDIRGSYEQYF
TRBV5-1,TRBJ1-1,CASSLESAQKAFF
TRBV6-1,TRBJ1-1,CASSQGTGRLENTEAFF
TRBV11-2,TRBJ1-5,CASSLDGQAGNQPQHF
TRBV18,TRBJ2-7,CASSPGTGTYEQYF
TRBV5-4,TRBJ2-7,CASSTVPSGGTYEQYF
TRBV28,TRBJ1-2,CASSLSPNRIYGYTF
TRBV5-6,TRBJ1-6,CASSPWGSPNSPLHF
TRBV27,TRBJ2-5,CASSLTGQGRETQYF
TRBV4-1,TRBJ1-2,CASSIRQPYRPYGYTF
TRBV6-5,TRBJ2-1,CASSPGGRPANEQFF
TRBV6-6,TRBJ1-1,CVSSYVPGEAFF
TRBV7-2,TRBJ2-3,CASSYGTGVGDTQYF
TRBV11-3,TRBJ1-6,CASRHHPGHHNSPLHF
TRBV30,TRBJ1-4,CAWRGPGEGEKLFF
TRBV5-6,TRBJ1-6,CASSTDRVVSPLHF
TRBV6-1,TRBJ1-1,CASSSRANTEAFF
TRBV4-1,TRBJ2-5,CASSQDGTGQETQYF
TRBV5-5,TRBJ2-3,CASSGVAGPDTQYF
TRBV29-1,TRBJ2-1,CSVVELLREQFF
TRBV19,TRBJ1-2,CASSIPGVTNYGYTF
TRBV6-5,TRBJ1-5,CASGQNQPQHF
TRBV11-3,TRBJ2-1,CASSLDPGGEQFF
TRBV15,-,CATSRGQGPYEQYF
TRBV5-1,TRBJ2-1,CASSLNRGYEQFF
TRBV29-1,TRBJ2-7,CSVDTGGLSSIYEQYF
TRBV5-1,TRBJ2-2,CASGAGSNTGELFF
TRBV19,TRBJ2-1,CASSLQGEQFF
TRBV6-6,TRBJ1-1,CASRRGSDTEAFF
TRBV6-5,TRBJ1-5,CASSYHTGSRQPQHF
TRBV6-6,TRBJ1-5,CASSPQGHSNQPQHF
TRBV19,TRBJ1-2,CATHRGVNYGYTF
TRBV19,TRBJ2-5,CASSSVETQYF
TRBV7-9,TRBJ2-7,CASSSGTSGGYEQYF
TRBV6-6,TRBJ1-1,CASSPNPGTEAFF
TRBV9,TRBJ2-5,CASSDRGGWETQYF